This T cell receptor beta chain appears in the sequencing data of a study of blood T cells in healthy people across ages. The second PCR ran roughly 6 to 11 cycles with a sample-barcoded 5' primer and J-beta primers. Carrying 12 random nucleotides, a template-switch adaptor labeled each individual cDNA molecule. TCRdb passed the 5' RACE reads through MiXCR, listing each CDR3 protein once. The sample lists around 1.7 million distinct CDR3 sequences; roughly 27% were seen once. The table lists this clonotype with many counts. Its antigen is currently unknown. Trimming left V 6 bases short and J 6 bases short, with 12 bases between. The CDR3 is made up of 12 amino acids. General study points: More naive CD4+ cells and higher diversity marked long-lived donors relative to aged donors.

Input material: blood. The gene calls are TRBV12-3 or TRBV12-4 and TRBJ2-7, with D perhaps TRBD1 (6 bases). The receptor was isolated from a woman aged 25 to 39 in good health. The CDR3 protein is CASSRGQTEQYF. The CDR3, as DNA: TGTGCCAGCAGCCGCGGACAGACCGAGCAGTACTTC.